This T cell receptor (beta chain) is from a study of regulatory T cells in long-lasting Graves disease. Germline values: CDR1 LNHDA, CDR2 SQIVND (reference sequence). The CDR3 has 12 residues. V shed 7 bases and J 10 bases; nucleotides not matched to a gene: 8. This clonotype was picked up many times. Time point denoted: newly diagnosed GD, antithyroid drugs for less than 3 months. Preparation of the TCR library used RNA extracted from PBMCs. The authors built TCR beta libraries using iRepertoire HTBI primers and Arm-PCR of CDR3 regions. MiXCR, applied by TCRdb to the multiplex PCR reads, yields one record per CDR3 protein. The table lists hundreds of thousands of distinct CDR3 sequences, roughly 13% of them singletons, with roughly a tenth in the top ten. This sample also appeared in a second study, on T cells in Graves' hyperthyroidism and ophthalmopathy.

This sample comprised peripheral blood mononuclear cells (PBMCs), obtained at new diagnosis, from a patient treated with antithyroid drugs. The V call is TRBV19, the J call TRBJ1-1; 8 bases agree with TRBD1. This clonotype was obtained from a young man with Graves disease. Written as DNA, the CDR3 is TGTGCCAGTATCCCTTCCAGGGGGCTAGCTTTCTTT. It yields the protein CASIPSRGLAFF. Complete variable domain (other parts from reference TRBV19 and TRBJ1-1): DGGITQSPKYLFRKEGQNVTLSCEQNLNHDAMYWYRQDPGQGLRLIYYSQIVNDFQKGDIAEGYSVSREKKESFPLTVTSAQKNPTAFYLCASIPSRGLAFFGQGTRLTVV.